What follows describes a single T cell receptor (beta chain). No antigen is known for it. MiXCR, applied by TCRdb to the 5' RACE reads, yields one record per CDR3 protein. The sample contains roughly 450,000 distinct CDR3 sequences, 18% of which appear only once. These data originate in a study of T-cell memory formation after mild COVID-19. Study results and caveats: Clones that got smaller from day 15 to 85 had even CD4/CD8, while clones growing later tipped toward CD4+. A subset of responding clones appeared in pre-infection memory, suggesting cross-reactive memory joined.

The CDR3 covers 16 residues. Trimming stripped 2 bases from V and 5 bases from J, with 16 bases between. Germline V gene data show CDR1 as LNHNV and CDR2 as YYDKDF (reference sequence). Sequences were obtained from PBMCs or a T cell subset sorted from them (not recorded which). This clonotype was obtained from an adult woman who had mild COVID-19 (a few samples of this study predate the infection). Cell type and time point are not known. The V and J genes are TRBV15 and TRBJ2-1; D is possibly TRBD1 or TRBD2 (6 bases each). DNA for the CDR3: TGTGCCACCAGCAGAAGTTCTACGGGGGCAGACAATGAGCAGTTCTTC. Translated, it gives CATSRSSTGADNEQFF.